These 19 T cell receptor beta chains came from one sample sequenced in a study of a mutant IDH1 vaccine in newly diagnosed glioma (dated by TCRdb to the early 2020s). Libraries were made using the immunoSEQ multiplex PCR assay. The table comes from immuneACCESS by way of TCRdb, which keeps in-frame sequences with V and J called. Part of the clones is missing from these tables; in studies checked, under half for an unresolved V gene and the rest for unknown reasons. Recorded for this sample are roughly 51,000 clones; approximately 84% of them occurred a single time. The ten largest make up around 4.7% of the sample. These receptors have no identified antigens. In the paper's terms, the time point label means: week 47, end of study. Each vaccine dose was 300 ug of a 20-mer mutant IDH1 peptide in Montanide, given subcutaneously with topical imiquimod. This sample comprised PBMCs, obtained from a glioma patient whose treatment included an IDH1 peptide vaccine. These receptors were taken from a woman aged 25 to 39 with glioma. Some clones in this sample may be carry-over from other donors' samples.

This rearrangement joins TRBV5-1 to TRBJ2-7, with 10 bases fitting TRBD1. Losses at the gene ends were 2 bases for V and 4 bases for J; bases not matched to a gene: 6. Germline V gene lookup returns CDR1 SGHRS and CDR2 YFSETQ. The CDR3 is made up of 15 amino acids. CDR3 amino acids: CASSFGTGVLYEQYF. CDR3 coding DNA: TGCGCCAGCAGCTTCGGGACAGGGGTTTTGTACGAGCAGTACTTC. Complete variable domain (other parts from reference TRBV5-1 and TRBJ2-7): KAGVTQTPRYLIKTRGQQVTLSCSPISGHRSVSWYQQTPGQGLQFLFEYFSETQRNKGNFPGRFSGRQFSNSRSEMNVSTLELGDSALYLCASSFGTGVLYEQYFGPGTRLTVT.

This chain connects TRBV27 to TRBJ1-5; D uncertain. From germline, CDR1 is MNHEY and CDR2 SMNVEV (reference sequence). Trimming took off 3 bases at V and 0 bases at J, with 9 bases between the two ends. This CDR3 spans 15 amino acids. CDR3 sequence: CASSLEYYSNQPQHF. CDR3 nucleotide sequence: TGTGCCAGCAGTTTGGAGTACTATAGCAATCAGCCCCAGCATTTT.

The chain joins TRBV19 to TRBJ2-2; 7 positions agree with TRBD2. The CDR3 loop spans 13 amino acids. J was trimmed by 7 bases and V by 4 bases; bases with no gene match: 3. Germline loops: CDR1 LNHDA, CDR2 SQIVND (reference sequence). CDR3: CASSRLADGELFF. DNA for the CDR3: TGTGCCAGTAGTAGACTAGCTGACGGGGAGCTGTTTTTT.

In its sample, this clone was seen once. V usage is TRBV19 and J usage is TRBJ1-1, with 9 bases matching TRBD1. Germline CDR1 LNHDA, CDR2 SQIVND (reference sequence). The length of the CDR3 is 17 residues. Losses at the gene ends were 6 bases for V and 3 bases for J; bases not matched to a gene: 14. This CDR3 is CASRESGQGKWDTEAFF. The CDR3 nucleotides read TGTGCCAGTAGGGAATCAGGACAGGGGAAATGGGACACTGAAGCTTTCTTT.

The CDR3 nucleotides read TGTGCCAGCAGTGACCCCAGGGTCCATTACTTC. Translated, it gives CASSDPRVHYF. The V and J genes are TRBV28 and TRBJ2-7; perhaps TRBD1 as D (5 bases). V was pared by 5 bases and J by 13 bases, with 15 bases between. Germline V gives CDR1 MDHEN, CDR2 SYDVKM. This CDR3 is 11 amino acids long.

V and J are TRBV7-8 and TRBJ2-3; 8 bases are a match to TRBD2. The germline gives CDR1 SGHVS, CDR2 FQNEAQ. V was pared by 1 base and J by 3 bases, with 6 bases of the junction left unmatched. The CDR3 runs to 16 residues. The CDR3 coding sequence is TGTGCCAGCAGCTTAGAACCCGGGAGGGGAACAGATACGCAGTATTTT. This encodes CASSLEPGRGTDTQYF.

V is TRBV11-2 and J is TRBJ1-1, with D possibly TRBD1 on 6 matching bases. Trimming stripped 4 bases from V and 0 bases from J, with 21 bases between. The CDR3 extends over 18 amino acids. Germline CDR1 is SGHAT and CDR2 is FQNNGV. As DNA, the CDR3 is TGTGCCAGCAGCTCGGGAGGGGGGACACAAAGAATGAACACTGAAGCTTTCTTT. It yields the protein CASSSGGGTQRMNTEAFF.

The V gene is TRBV6-5, the J gene TRBJ2-7; weak D call: TRBD2 (6 bases). CDR1 is MNHEY and CDR2 is SVGAGI in the germline V gene. The CDR3 length is 13 residues. Trimming left V 5 bases short and J 9 bases short, with 17 bases between. The CDR3 nucleotides are TGTGCCAGCAGTGTGGACGGTCCAGCGGGGCAGTACTTC. Encoded protein: CASSVDGPAGQYF.

V and J are TRBV27 and TRBJ1-1; TRBD1 might be the D (5 bases). Germline V CDR1 and CDR2: MNHEY, SMNVEV (reference sequence). Deletions cut 6 bases from V and 12 bases from J, with 20 bases between. The CDR3 consists of 13 residues. The CDR3 DNA sequence: TGTGCCAGCAGAGGATCAGGGCGCTCTGATTCTTTCTTT. Protein sequence: CASRGSGRSDSFF.

CDR3 amino acids: CASSLAYRQISGANVLTF. The CDR3 nucleotides read TGTGCCAGCAGCTTGGCCTACCGACAGATCTCTGGGGCCAACGTCCTGACTTTC. The genes are TRBV5-4 and TRBJ2-6; a possible D gene is TRBD1 (5 bases). V lost 0 bases, J lost 0 bases, and 13 bases lay in between. The length of the CDR3 is 18 residues. Germline values: CDR1 SGHNT, CDR2 YYREEE (reference sequence).

In this sample, this clone is medium-sized. The V and J genes are TRBV2 and TRBJ1-1, with D uncertain. Germline V CDR1 and CDR2: SNHLY, FYNNEI. CDR3 length: 10 residues. The V and J ends lost 1 base and 10 bases respectively, with 4 bases between them. This CDR3 is CASSEVIAFF. In DNA form, the CDR3 reads TGTGCCAGCAGTGAAGTAATAGCTTTCTTT.

The V gene is TRBV20-1, the J gene TRBJ1-1; 9 bases are shared with TRBD1. The CDR3 runs to 11 residues. Germline V CDR1 and CDR2: DFQATT, SNEGSKA (reference sequence). Trimming cost V 5 bases and J 7 bases; bases outside gene matches: 2. The CDR3 here is CSAGDRDEAFF. In DNA, the CDR3 is TGCAGTGCTGGGGACAGGGATGAAGCTTTCTTT.

This clone was counted between two and nine times. This sample includes further DNA sequences coding for the same CDR3. Here the CDR3 DNA reads TGTGCCAGCAGCGTAGGGAGCACCGGGGAGCTGTTTTTT. Its protein is CASSVGSTGELFF. This chain connects TRBV9 to TRBJ2-2; D gene uncertain. Trimming took 0 bases from V and 4 from J, leaving 4 bases between them. Germline lookup yields CDR1 SGDLS and CDR2 YYNGEE. The CDR3 loop spans 13 amino acids.

The chain combines TRBV29-1 with TRBJ2-7; TRBD1 agrees at 8 bases. Germline values: CDR1 SQVTM, CDR2 ANQGSEA. The CDR3 has 13 residues. With V trimmed by 7 bases and J by 1 base, 6 bases remained unmatched. The CDR3 loop is CSAGDRRSYEQYF. The CDR3, as DNA: TGCAGCGCCGGGGACAGGCGGTCCTACGAGCAGTACTTC.

V and J are TRBV4-1 and TRBJ1-4; the D gene is possibly TRBD1 (5 bases). The CDR3 is 16 amino acids. Germline assignment: CDR1 MGHRA and CDR2 YSYEKL. Trimming removed 1 base at V and 3 bases at J, with 12 bases between. The DNA of the CDR3 is TGCGCCAGCAGCCAAGCCCCAGGGTGGGCTAATGAAAAACTGTTTTTT. It codes for CASSQAPGWANEKLFF.

The rearrangement joins TRBV5-6 to TRBJ2-5; tentative D call: TRBD2 (5 bases). The ends were cut back, 4 bases at V and 3 bases at J, with 22 bases in the middle. The CDR3 runs 17 residues. The germline V gene has CDR1 SGHDT and CDR2 YYEEEE. CDR3 in DNA: TGTGCCAGCAGCGGGGAGTTCTCCAAATCTTCCAAAGAGACCCAGTACTTC. Translated, it gives CASSGEFSKSSKETQYF.

This clone turned up a few times. This chain connects TRBV4-2 to TRBJ2-7; 12 nucleotides match TRBD2. The junction had 7 bases not matched to a gene; V was cut back by 4 bases and J by 0 bases. Germline lookup yields CDR1 LGHNA and CDR2 YNFKEQ. The CDR3 extends over 17 amino acids. CDR3 bases: TGTGCCAGCAGCCGGGGGCTAGCGGGAGGGGGCTCCTACGAGCAGTACTTC. Its translation is CASSRGLAGGGSYEQYF.

The chain joins TRBV19 to TRBJ2-5; 7 nucleotides agree with TRBD1. V was clipped by 5 bases and J by 2 bases; unmatched bases: 11. CDR3 size: 16 residues. Germline-derived CDR1 and CDR2 are LNHDA and SQIVND (reference sequence). The CDR3 protein is CASSSPPSGGQETQYF. The CDR3 DNA is TGTGCCAGTAGTTCCCCTCCCTCAGGGGGTCAAGAGACCCAGTACTTC.

This clone was counted once. This sequence joins TRBV10-3 and TRBJ2-5; 9 bases agree with TRBD1. Germline values: CDR1 ENHRY, CDR2 SYGVKD. Unmatched junction bases numbered 5, after V lost 2 bases and J lost 1 base. CDR3 length equals 16 residues. The CDR3 nucleotides are TGTGCCATCAGTGAGGGGACAGGGTGGGCCCAAGAGACCCAGTACTTC. Translating gives CAISEGTGWAQETQYF.